This T cell receptor (beta chain) was sequenced during a study of cytomegalovirus exposure and HLA in healthy donors. The wider study: A preliminary data release comprised tens of millions of unique TCRs obtained from HLA-typed donors. Broader study findings: A later analysis showed TCR association rates differing by HLA locus, peaking at DRB1 and lowest at HLA-C. Earlier results showed most TCR beta V segments being productive about 87% or about 30% of the time. The investigators catalogued some 150 TCR beta chains as cytomegalovirus-associated.

Trimming pared 5 bases from V and 0 bases from J, leaving 11 bases between. The CDR3 spans 15 residues. From germline, CDR1 is MNHNS and CDR2 SASEGT. Vbeta (60) and Jbeta (13) primers were used in the PCR. Repertoires were generated with immunoSEQ multiplex PCR, while TCRdb's copy carries only in-frame clones and drops some. The data show 100,000 to 150,000 clones, less than 80% seen once. In its sample, this clone was seen a few times. Its antigen is as yet unknown. The sequenced sample consisted of PBMCs. This receptor was identified in a man aged 50 to 59 in good health and CMV-seronegative. The V and J genes are TRBV6-1 and TRBJ2-1, with a possible D match to TRBD1 (6 bases). The CDR3 is CASSIGDTSYNEQFF. CDR3 DNA: TGTGCCAGCAGTATCGGGGACACCTCCTACAATGAGCAGTTCTTC.